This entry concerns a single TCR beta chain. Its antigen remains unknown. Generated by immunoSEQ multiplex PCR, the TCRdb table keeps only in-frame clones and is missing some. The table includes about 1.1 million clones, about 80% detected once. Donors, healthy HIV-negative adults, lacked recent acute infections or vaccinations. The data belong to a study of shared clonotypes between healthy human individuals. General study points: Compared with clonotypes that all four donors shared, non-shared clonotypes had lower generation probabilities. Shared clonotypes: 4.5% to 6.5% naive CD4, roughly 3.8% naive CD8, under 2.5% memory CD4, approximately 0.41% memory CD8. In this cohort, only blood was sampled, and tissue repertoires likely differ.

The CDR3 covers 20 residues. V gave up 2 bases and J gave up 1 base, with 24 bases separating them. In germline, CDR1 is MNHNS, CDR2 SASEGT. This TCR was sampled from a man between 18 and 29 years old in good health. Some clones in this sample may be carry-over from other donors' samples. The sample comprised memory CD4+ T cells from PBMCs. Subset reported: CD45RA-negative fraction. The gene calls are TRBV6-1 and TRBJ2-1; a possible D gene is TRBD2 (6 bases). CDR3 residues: CASSESIGVLGLTSYNEQFF. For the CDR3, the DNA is TGTGCCAGCAGTGAAAGTATCGGGGTGTTGGGACTGACTTCCTACAATGAGCAGTTCTTC.